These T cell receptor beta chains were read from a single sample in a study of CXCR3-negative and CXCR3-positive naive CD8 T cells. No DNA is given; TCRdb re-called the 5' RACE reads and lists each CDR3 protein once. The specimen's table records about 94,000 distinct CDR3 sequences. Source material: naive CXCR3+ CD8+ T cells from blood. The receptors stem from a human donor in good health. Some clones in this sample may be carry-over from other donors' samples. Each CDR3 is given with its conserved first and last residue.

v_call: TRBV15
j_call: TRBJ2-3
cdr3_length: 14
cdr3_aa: CATLTGQGRDTQYF

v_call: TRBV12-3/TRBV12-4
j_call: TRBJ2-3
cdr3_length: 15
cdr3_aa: CASSKVRGGTDTQYF

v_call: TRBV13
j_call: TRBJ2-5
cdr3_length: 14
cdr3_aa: CASSSQRGQETQYF

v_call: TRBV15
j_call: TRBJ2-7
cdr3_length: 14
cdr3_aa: CATSSLDTPYEQYF

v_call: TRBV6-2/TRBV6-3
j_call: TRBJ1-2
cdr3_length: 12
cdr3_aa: CASSLVSYGYTF

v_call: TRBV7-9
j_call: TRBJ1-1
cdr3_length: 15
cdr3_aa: CASSLRGQGDTEAFF

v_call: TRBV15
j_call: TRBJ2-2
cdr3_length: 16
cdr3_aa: CATSRDRWGNTGELFF

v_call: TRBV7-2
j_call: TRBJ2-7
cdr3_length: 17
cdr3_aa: CASSLEFPAAGSYEQYF

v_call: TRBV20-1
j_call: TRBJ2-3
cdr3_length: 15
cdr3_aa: CSATSSGGGTDTQYF

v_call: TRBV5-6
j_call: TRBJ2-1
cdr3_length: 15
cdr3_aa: CASSPGHLSYNEQFF

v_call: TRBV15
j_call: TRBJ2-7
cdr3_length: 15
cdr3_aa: CATSRDRDRDNEQYF

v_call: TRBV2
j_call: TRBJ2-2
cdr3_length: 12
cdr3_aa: CATARSTGELFF

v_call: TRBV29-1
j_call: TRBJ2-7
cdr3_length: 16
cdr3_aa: CSVRGPGRRGPYEQYF

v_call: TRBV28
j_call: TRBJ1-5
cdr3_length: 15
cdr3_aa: CASGLRDNSNQPQHF

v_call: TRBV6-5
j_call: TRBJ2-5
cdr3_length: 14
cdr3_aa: CASRPRTNQETQYF

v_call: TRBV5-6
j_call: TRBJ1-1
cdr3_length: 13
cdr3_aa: CASSLGGLTEAFF

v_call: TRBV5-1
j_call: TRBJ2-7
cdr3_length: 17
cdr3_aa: CASSLKQDEPTSYEQYF

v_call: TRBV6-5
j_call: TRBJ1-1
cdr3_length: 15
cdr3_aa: CASSYGVGQNTEAFF

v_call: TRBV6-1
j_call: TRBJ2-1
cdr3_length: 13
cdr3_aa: CASTIFSYNEQFF

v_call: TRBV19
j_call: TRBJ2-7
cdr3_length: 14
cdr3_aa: CARTTDTPHYEQYF

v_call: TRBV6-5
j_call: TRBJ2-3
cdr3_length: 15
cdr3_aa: CASSYGFQATDTQYF

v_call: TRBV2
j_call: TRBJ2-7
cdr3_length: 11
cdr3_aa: CASGDRGQQYF

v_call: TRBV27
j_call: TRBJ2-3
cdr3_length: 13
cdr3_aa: CASSGQAGDTQYF

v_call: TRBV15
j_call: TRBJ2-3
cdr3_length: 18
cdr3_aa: CATSTGGEPTGSWDTQYF

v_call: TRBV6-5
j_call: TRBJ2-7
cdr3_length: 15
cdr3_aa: CASSYASGNLYEQYF

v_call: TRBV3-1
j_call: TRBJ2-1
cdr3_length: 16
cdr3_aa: CASSQDLAGGSNEQFF

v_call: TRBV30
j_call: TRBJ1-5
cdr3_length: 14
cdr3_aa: CAWSDEDKNQPQHF

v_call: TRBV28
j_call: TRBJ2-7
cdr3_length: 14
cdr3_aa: CASSFPGLAEEQYF

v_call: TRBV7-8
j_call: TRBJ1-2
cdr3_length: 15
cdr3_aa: CASSPSAVGTNGYTF

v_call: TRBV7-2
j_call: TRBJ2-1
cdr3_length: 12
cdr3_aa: CASSMDRNEQFF

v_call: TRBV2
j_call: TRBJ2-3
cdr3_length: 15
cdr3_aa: CASSDGTDLTDTQYF

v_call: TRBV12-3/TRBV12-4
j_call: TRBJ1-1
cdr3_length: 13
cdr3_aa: CASTPLGGTEAFF

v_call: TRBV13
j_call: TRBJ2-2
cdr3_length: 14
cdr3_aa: CASSLEGPSAELFF

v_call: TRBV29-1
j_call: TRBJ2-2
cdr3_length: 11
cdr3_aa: CSADGTGELFF

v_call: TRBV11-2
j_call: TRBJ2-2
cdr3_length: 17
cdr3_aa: CASSLLGGPLNAGELFF

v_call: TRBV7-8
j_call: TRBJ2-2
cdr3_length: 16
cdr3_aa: CASSYRTSGFTGELFF

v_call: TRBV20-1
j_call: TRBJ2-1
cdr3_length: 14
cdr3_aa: CSARVGGPQNEQFF

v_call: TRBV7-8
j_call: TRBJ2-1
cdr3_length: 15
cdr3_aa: CASSVPGQGRNEQFF

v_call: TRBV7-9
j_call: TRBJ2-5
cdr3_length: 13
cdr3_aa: CASSPQGPETQYF

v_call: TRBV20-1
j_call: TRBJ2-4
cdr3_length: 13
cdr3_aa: CSAPLLAKNIQYF

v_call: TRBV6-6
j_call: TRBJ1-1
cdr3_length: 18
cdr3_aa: CASSYGLIRTGVNTEAFF

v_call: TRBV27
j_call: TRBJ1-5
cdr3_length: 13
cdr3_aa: CASSLRGSQPQHF

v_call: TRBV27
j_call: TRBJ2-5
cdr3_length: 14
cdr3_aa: CASSSKTSGETQYF

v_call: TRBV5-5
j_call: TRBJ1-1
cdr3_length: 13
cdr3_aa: CASSLEGWAEAFF

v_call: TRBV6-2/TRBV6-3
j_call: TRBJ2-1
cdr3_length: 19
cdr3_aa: CASSPLGLAGGGAYNEQFF

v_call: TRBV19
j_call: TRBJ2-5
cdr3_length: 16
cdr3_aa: CASSPTSGDPRETQYF

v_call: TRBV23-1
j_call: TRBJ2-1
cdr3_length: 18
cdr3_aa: CASSPRGRGAGSYNEQFF